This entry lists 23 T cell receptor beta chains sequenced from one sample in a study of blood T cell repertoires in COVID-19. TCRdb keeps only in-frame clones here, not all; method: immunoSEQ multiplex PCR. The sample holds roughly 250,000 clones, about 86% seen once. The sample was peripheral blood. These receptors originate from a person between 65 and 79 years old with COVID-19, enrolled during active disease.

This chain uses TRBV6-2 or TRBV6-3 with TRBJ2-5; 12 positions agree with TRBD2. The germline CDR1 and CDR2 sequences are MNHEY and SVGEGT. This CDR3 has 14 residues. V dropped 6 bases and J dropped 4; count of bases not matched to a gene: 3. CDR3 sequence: CASRPSGGGETQYF. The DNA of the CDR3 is TGTGCCAGCAGACCTAGCGGGGGGGGAGAGACCCAGTACTTC.

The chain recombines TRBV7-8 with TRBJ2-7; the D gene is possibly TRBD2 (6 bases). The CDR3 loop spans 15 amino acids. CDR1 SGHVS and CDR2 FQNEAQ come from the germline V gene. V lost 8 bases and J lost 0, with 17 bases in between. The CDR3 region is CASSPERVSSYEQYF. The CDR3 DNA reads TGTGCCAGCTCACCTGAGCGGGTGAGCTCCTACGAGCAGTACTTC.

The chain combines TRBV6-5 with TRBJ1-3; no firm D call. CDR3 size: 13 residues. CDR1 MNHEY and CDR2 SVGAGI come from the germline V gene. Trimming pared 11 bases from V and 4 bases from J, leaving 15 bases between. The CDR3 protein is CAAGGTQGNTIYF. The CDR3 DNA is TGTGCCGCGGGCGGCACCCAGGGAAACACCATATATTTT.

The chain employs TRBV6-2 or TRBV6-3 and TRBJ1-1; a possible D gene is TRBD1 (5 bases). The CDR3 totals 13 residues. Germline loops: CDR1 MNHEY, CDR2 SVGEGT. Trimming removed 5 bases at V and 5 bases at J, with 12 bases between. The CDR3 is CASSRVRGTEAFF. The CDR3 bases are TGTGCCAGCAGTCGTGTGCGGGGGACTGAAGCTTTCTTT.

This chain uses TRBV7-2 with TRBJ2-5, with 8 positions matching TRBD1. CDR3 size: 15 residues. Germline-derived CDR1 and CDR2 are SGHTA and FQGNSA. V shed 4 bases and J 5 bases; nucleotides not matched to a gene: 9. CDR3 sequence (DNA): TGTGCCAGCAGCTCTGCCTCCAGGGGGCTTGAGACCCAGTACTTC. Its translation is CASSSASRGLETQYF.

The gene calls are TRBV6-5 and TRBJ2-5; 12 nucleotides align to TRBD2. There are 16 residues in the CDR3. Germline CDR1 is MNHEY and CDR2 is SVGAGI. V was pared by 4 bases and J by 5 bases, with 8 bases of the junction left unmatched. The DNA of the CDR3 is TGTGCCAGCAGTTCCCTAGCGGGAGGGGGCGGGGAGACCCAGTACTTC. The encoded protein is CASSSLAGGGGETQYF.

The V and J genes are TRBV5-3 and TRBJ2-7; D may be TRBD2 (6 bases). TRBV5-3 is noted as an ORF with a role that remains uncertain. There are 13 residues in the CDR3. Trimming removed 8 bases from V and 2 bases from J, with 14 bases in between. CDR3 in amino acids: CASTPRGTYEQYF. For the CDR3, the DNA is TGTGCCAGCACCCCTCGGGGGACCTACGAGCAGTACTTC.

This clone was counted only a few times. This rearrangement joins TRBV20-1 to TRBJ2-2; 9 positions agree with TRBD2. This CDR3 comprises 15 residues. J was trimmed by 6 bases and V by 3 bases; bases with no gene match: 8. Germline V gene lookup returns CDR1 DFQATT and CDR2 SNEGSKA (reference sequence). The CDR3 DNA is TGCAGTGCTAGTGCTGGACTAGCGTCCGCCGGGGAGCTGTTTTTT. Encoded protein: CSASAGLASAGELFF.

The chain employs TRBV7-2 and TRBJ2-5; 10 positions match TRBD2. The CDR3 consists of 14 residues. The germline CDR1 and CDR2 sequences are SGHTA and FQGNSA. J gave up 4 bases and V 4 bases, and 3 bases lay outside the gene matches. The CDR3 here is CASSSSSGGETQYF. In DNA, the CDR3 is TGTGCCAGCAGCTCCTCTAGCGGGGGAGAGACCCAGTACTTC.

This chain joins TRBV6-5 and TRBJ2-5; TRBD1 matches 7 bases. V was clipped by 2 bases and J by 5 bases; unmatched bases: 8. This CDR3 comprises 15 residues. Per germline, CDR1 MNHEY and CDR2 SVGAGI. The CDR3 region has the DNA TGTGCCAGCAGTTACGACAGGGTGGCCCCCGAGACCCAGTACTTC. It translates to CASSYDRVAPETQYF.

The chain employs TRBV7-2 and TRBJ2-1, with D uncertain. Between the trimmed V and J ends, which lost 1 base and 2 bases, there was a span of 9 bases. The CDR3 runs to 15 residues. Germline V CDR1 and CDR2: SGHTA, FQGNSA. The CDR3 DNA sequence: TGTGCCAGCAGCTTAGTTGCTACCACCTACAATGAGCAGTTCTTC. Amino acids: CASSLVATTYNEQFF.

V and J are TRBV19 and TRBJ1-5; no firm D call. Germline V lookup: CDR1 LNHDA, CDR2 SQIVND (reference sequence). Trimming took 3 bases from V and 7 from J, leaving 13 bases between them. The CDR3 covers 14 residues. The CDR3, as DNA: TGTGCCAGTAGTATCGGGGAGGGAGCACAGCCCCAGCATTTT. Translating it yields CASSIGEGAQPQHF.

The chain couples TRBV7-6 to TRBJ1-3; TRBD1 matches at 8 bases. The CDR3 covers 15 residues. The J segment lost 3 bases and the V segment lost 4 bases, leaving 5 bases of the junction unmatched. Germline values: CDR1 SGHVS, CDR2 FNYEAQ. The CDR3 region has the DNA TGTGCCAGCAGCTCCGGACAGGGAGATGGAAACACCATATATTTT. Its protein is CASSSGQGDGNTIYF.

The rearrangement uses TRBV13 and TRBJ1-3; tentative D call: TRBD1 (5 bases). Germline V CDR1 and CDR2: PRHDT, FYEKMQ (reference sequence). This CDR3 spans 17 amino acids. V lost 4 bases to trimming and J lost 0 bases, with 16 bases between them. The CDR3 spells CASSSTDLLPSGNTIYF. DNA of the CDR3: TGTGCCAGCAGCTCGACAGATCTACTTCCCTCTGGAAACACCATATATTTT.

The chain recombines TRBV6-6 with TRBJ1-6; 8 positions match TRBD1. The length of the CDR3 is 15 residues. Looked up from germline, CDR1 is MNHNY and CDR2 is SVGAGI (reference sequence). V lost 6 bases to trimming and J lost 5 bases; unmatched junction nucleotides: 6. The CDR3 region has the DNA TGTGCCAGCAGACCATCGACAGGGGATAATTCACCCCTCCACTTT. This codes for CASRPSTGDNSPLHF.

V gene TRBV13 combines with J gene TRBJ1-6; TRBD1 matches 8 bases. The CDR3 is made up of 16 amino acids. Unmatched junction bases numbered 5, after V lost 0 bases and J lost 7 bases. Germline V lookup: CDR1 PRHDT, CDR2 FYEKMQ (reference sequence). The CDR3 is CASSLGGQGGNSPLHF. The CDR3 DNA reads TGTGCCAGCAGCTTAGGCGGACAGGGTGGCAATTCACCCCTCCACTTT.

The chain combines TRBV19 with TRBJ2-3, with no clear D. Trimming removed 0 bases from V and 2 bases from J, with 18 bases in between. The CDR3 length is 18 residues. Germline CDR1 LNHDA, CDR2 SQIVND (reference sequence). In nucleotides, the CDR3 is TGTGCCAGTAGTATAGATTCGCGGTTCGCCGAGTACACAGATACGCAGTATTTT. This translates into CASSIDSRFAEYTDTQYF.

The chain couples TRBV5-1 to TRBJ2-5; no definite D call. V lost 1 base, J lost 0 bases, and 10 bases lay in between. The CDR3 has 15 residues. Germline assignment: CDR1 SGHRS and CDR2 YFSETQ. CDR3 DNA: TGCGCCAGCAGCTTGTTTGTCAGTAACCAAGAGACCCAGTACTTC. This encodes CASSLFVSNQETQYF.

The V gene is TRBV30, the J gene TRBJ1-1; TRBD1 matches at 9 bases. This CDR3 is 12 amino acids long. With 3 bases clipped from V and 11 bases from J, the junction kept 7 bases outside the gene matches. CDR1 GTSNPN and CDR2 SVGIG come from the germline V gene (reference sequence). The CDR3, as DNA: TGTGCCTGGAGCCAGGACAGGGGTGTTGCTTTCTTT. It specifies CAWSQDRGVAFF. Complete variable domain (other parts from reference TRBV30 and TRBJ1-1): SQTIHQWPATLVQPVGSPLSLECTVEGTSNPNLYWYRQAAGRGLQLLFYSVGIGQISSEVPQNLSASRPQDRQFILSSKKLLLSDSGFYLCAWSQDRGVAFFGQGTRLTVV.

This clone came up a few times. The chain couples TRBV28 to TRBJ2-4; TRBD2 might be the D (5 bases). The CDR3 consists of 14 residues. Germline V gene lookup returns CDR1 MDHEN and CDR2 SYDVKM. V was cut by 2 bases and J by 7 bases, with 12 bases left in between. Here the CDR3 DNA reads TGTGCCAGCAGTTTAGCTGGAAGAGGGAACATTCAGTACTTC. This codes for CASSLAGRGNIQYF.

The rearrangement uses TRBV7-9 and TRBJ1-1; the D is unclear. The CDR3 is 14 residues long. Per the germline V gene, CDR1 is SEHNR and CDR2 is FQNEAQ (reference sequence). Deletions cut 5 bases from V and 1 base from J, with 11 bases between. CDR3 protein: CASSLLARNTEAFF. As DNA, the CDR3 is TGTGCCAGCAGCCTCCTCGCGAGGAACACTGAAGCTTTCTTT.

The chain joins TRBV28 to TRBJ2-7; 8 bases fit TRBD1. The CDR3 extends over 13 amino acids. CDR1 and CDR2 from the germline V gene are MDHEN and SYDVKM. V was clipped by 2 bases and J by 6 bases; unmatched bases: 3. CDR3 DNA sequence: TGTGCCAGCAGTTTAGCCGACAGGGGCGAGCAGTACTTC. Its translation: CASSLADRGEQYF.

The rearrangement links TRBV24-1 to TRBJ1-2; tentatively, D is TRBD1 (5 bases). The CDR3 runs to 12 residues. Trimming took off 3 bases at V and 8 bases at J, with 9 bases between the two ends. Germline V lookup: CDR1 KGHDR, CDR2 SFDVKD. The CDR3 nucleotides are TGTGCCACCAGTGATGATAGACAGGGCTACACCTTC. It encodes CATSDDRQGYTF.